A selection of T cell receptor beta chains follows, all from one sample in a study of cytomegalovirus exposure and HLA in healthy donors. Only in-frame clones appear in the TCRdb table, and some are missing; sequencing was by immunoSEQ multiplex PCR. The top ten clones hold more than 4.5% of a sample with some 150,000 clones, more than 70% of them seen once. The sample consisted of PBMCs. These TCRs come from a woman between 50 and 59 years old in good health and CMV-seronegative. Both conserved end residues are part of each CDR3. A D gene is named only where the DNA matches it firmly. Clone size is stated in some rows and not others, as once, few, many or a class when expanded.

V gene: TRBV11-2; J gene: TRBJ2-6; clone size: -; D gene: -; CDR3 DNA: TGTGCCAGCAGCCTCCGGGTGGACTCTGGGGCCAACGTCCTGACTTTC; CDR3 protein: CASSLRVDSGANVLTF
V gene: TRBV11-3; J gene: TRBJ2-5; clone size: -; D gene: -; CDR3 DNA: TGTGCCAGCAGCTTAGATGGTGGCAGCCAAGAGACCCAGTACTTC; CDR3 protein: CASSLDGGSQETQYF
V gene: TRBV28; J gene: TRBJ1-4; clone size: -; D gene: -; CDR3 DNA: TGTGCCAGCAGTTTTTCGGGGGTCAGGGAAAAACTGTTTTTT; CDR3 protein: CASSFSGVREKLFF
V gene: TRBV6-5; J gene: TRBJ2-5; clone size: -; D gene: -; CDR3 DNA: TGTGCCAGCAGTAATTTCAGGGTCTCGGAGACCCAGTACTTC; CDR3 protein: CASSNFRVSETQYF
V gene: TRBV5-5; J gene: TRBJ2-7; clone size: -; D gene: TRBD1; CDR3 DNA: TGTGCCAGCAGCTTGGCACAGCAGGGGGCGTACGAGCAGTACTTC; CDR3 protein: CASSLAQQGAYEQYF
V gene: TRBV20-1; J gene: TRBJ1-2; clone size: -; D gene: -; CDR3 DNA: TGCAGTGCTAGAGTGGGAGGTGGCTACACCTTC; CDR3 protein: CSARVGGGYTF
V gene: TRBV7-9; J gene: TRBJ2-7; clone size: -; D gene: -; CDR3 DNA: TGTGCCAGCAGCTTAGCGGGAGGTAGCACCGAGCAGTACTTC; CDR3 protein: CASSLAGGSTEQYF
V gene: TRBV5-1; J gene: TRBJ2-1; clone size: -; D gene: TRBD1; CDR3 DNA: TGCGCCAGCAGCTCGGGCGACAGGGATATTTTGCGTGAGCAGTTCTTC; CDR3 protein: CASSSGDRDILREQFF
V gene: TRBV2; J gene: TRBJ2-6; clone size: -; D gene: -; CDR3 DNA: TGTGCCAGCAGGCCACGGGGTTCTGGGGCCAACGTCCTGACTTTC; CDR3 protein: CASRPRGSGANVLTF
V gene: TRBV6-1; J gene: TRBJ1-1; clone size: -; D gene: -; CDR3 DNA: TGTGCCAGCAGTGAGCCGCAGGGGCGTGACACTGAAGCTTTCTTT; CDR3 protein: CASSEPQGRDTEAFF
V gene: TRBV2; J gene: TRBJ2-3; clone size: few; D gene: TRBD2; CDR3 DNA: TGTGCCAGCCGGACTAGCGGGGGGGCGCGAGATACGCAGTATTTT; CDR3 protein: CASRTSGGARDTQYF
V gene: TRBV7-6; J gene: TRBJ2-3; clone size: -; D gene: TRBD2; CDR3 DNA: TGTGCCAGCAGCACACCGGGGGGGGTCACAGATACGCAGTATTTT; CDR3 protein: CASSTPGGVTDTQYF
V gene: TRBV29-1; J gene: TRBJ2-3; clone size: -; D gene: TRBD2; CDR3 DNA: TGCAGCGTCGAAAGTGGGGGGGGTGCAGATACGCAGTATTTT; CDR3 protein: CSVESGGGADTQYF
V gene: TRBV9; J gene: TRBJ2-5; clone size: -; D gene: TRBD2; CDR3 DNA: TGTGCCAGCAGCGTACGAGCGGGGGGCCACTTTCCACAAGAGACCCAGTACTTC; CDR3 protein: CASSVRAGGHFPQETQYF
V gene: TRBV11-2; J gene: TRBJ1-1; clone size: -; D gene: TRBD1; CDR3 DNA: TGTGCCAGCAGCCTAACCAGACAGGGACTCACTGAAGCTTTCTTT; CDR3 protein: CASSLTRQGLTEAFF
V gene: TRBV2; J gene: TRBJ1-1; clone size: -; D gene: TRBD1; CDR3 DNA: TGTGCCAACAAGGACAGGGACACTGAAGCTTTCTTT; CDR3 protein: CANKDRDTEAFF
V gene: TRBV6-5; J gene: TRBJ1-5; clone size: -; D gene: -; CDR3 DNA: TGTGCCAGCACCCTAACGAGAGGTCAGCCCCAGCATTTT; CDR3 protein: CASTLTRGQPQHF
V gene: TRBV11-1; J gene: TRBJ1-4; clone size: once; D gene: -; CDR3 DNA: TGTGCCAGCAGCGTGACAGAAGGCGGTGAAAAACTGTTTTTT; CDR3 protein: CASSVTEGGEKLFF
V gene: TRBV4-3; J gene: TRBJ2-5; clone size: few; D gene: -; CDR3 DNA: TGCGCCAGCAGCCAAGATCTGCCAGGGCGTCGGCAAGAGACCCAGTACTTC; CDR3 protein: CASSQDLPGRRQETQYF
V gene: TRBV5-5; J gene: TRBJ1-5; clone size: -; D gene: TRBD1; CDR3 DNA: TGTGCCAGCAGCTTGGGGACAGGAACTCAGCCCCAGCATTTT; CDR3 protein: CASSLGTGTQPQHF